This T cell receptor (beta chain) was recorded in a study of glioma-infiltrating T cells after dendritic cell vaccination. CDR3 size: 13 residues. V was cut by 5 bases and J by 8 bases, with 14 bases left in between. Germline lookup yields CDR1 SGHTA and CDR2 FQGNSA. No glioblastoma patient carried an isocitrate dehydrogenase mutation. Some clones are missing from TCRdb's copy, which holds only in-frame ones; the method was immunoSEQ multiplex PCR. The table has about 50,000 clones, over 75% seen once; the top ten hold more than 9.5%. This chain connects TRBV7-2 to TRBJ2-3; tentative D call: TRBD2 (5 bases). This clonotype was obtained from a human donor with glioblastoma. Sequenced material: blood, taken before dendritic cell vaccination. The CDR3 sequence: CASSRDYLGTQYF. The DNA of the CDR3 is TGTGCCAGCAGCCGCGACTATCTAGGTACGCAGTATTTT.